The 11 T cell receptor beta chains listed next were all sequenced from one sample in a study of radiation and T cells in renal cell carcinoma. Libraries were prepared by immunoSEQ multiplex PCR; TCRdb keeps only in-frame clonotypes and omits some of them. The sample holds about 140,000 clones; 83% are singletons and the top ten take under 30%. The time point here: baseline pretreatment blood. Treatment indicated: 15 Gy SBRT to primary tumor, nephrectomy 4 weeks later. The specimen was blood, collected from a patient whose treatment included radiotherapy and nephrectomy. These receptors were collected from a woman aged 45-60 years with renal cell carcinoma.

This rearrangement joins TRBV9 to TRBJ2-7; 11 bases agree with TRBD1. The germline gives CDR1 SGDLS, CDR2 YYNGEE. The length of the CDR3 is 14 residues. V trimming: 2 bases; J trimming: 6 bases; junction bases outside the gene matches: 4. CDR3 residues: CASSVGQGAREQYF. CDR3 nucleotide sequence: TGTGCCAGCAGCGTCGGACAGGGGGCTCGCGAGCAGTACTTC.

As to this clone: Other DNA sequences from this sample encode an identical CDR3 as well. V gene TRBV6-1 combines with J gene TRBJ2-2, with D perhaps TRBD2 (5 bases). V lost 5 bases and J lost 5, with 6 bases in between. Germline assignment: CDR1 MNHNS and CDR2 SASEGT. The CDR3 has 12 amino acids. CDR3 loop: CASSRGTGELFF. The CDR3, as DNA: TGTGCCAGCAGTCGGGGTACCGGGGAGCTGTTTTTT.

The chain links TRBV5-1 to TRBJ1-1; TRBD1 aligns across 9 bases. J gave up 4 bases and V 5 bases, and 9 bases lay outside the gene matches. Germline-derived CDR1 and CDR2 are SGHRS and YFSETQ. The CDR3 has 15 residues. CDR3 sequence reads: CASSSGDRVFTEAFF. The DNA of the CDR3 is TGCGCCAGCAGTTCTGGGGACAGGGTTTTCACTGAAGCTTTCTTT.

V gene TRBV10-3 combines with J gene TRBJ1-1, with D possibly matching TRBD1 (6 bases). V gave up 2 bases and J gave up 0 bases, with 7 bases separating them. The CDR3 covers 14 residues. Germline loops: CDR1 ENHRY, CDR2 SYGVKD. In DNA form, the CDR3 reads TGTGCCATCAGTGAGAGGGGGATGAACACTGAAGCTTTCTTT. Protein product: CAISERGMNTEAFF.

The chain has TRBV5-1 and TRBJ2-7; no reliable D call. The ends were cut back, 4 bases at V and 4 bases at J, with 12 bases in the middle. CDR1 and CDR2 from the germline V gene are SGHRS and YFSETQ. This CDR3 comprises 13 residues. The CDR3 is CASSRISDYEQYF. CDR3 coding DNA: TGCGCCAGCAGCCGGATTTCTGATTACGAGCAGTACTTC.

The CDR3 reads CASSSTGGNTGELFF. CDR3 sequence (DNA): TGTGCCAGCAGCTCTACGGGGGGGAACACCGGGGAGCTGTTTTTT. The chain is built from TRBV11-3 and TRBJ2-2; 7 bases agree with TRBD2. CDR3 length: 15 amino acids. Germline V gene data show CDR1 as SGHNT and CDR2 as YENEEA. V lost 4 bases to trimming and J lost 1 base; unmatched junction nucleotides: 3.

The CDR3 spells CASSYRGDSGYEQYF. CDR3 nucleotide sequence: TGTGCCAGCAGTTACCGGGGGGACTCGGGCTACGAGCAGTACTTC. The chain carries TRBV6-5 and TRBJ2-7; 7 bases are shared with TRBD2. The germline V gene encodes CDR1 MNHEY and CDR2 SVGAGI. CDR3 size: 15 residues. Unmatched junction bases numbered 7, after V lost 2 bases and J lost 3 bases.

The chain recombines TRBV4-3 with TRBJ2-3; D unresolved. The CDR3 runs to 14 residues. Germline CDR1 and CDR2: LGHNA and YSLEER. V was pared by 0 bases and J by 5 bases, with 9 bases between. The CDR3 spells CASSQELGLDTQYF. CDR3 bases: TGCGCCAGCAGCCAAGAATTGGGGTTAGATACGCAGTATTTT.

This chain links TRBV6-1 with TRBJ2-7, with D perhaps TRBD2 (6 bases). Per germline, CDR1 MNHNS and CDR2 SASEGT. The V end was cut by 8 bases, the J end by 4 bases, with 18 bases between. The CDR3 is made up of 14 amino acids. Written as DNA, the CDR3 is TGTGCCAGCTCAGCCCCGGGGGAGAGATACGAGCAGTACTTC. The encoded protein is CASSAPGERYEQYF.

This chain uses TRBV5-1 with TRBJ2-7; 8 bases map to TRBD1. This CDR3 contains 14 residues. J was trimmed by 5 bases and V by 4 bases; bases with no gene match: 8. The V gene's germline CDR1 is SGHRS and CDR2 YFSETQ. The CDR3 nucleotides are TGCGCCAGCAGCCCTACCGGACAGGGACACGAGCAGTACTTC. Translated: CASSPTGQGHEQYF.

The chain is built from TRBV6-6 and TRBJ1-1; D is ambiguous. Deletions cut 6 bases from V and 0 bases from J, with 14 bases between. The CDR3 runs to 15 residues. Germline CDR1 MNHNY, CDR2 SVGAGI (reference sequence). The CDR3 bases are TGTGCCAGCAGCCCTCCTAAGGGCCTGAACACTGAAGCTTTCTTT. Its translation: CASSPPKGLNTEAFF.